The clone carrying this T cell receptor (beta chain) was counted only a few times. Its cognate antigen is unknown. A TCRbeta library incorporating unique molecular identifiers was prepared. Using its own MiXCR run on the PCR reads, TCRdb lists one record per CDR3 protein. The sample holds roughly 490,000 distinct CDR3 sequences, roughly 10% seen once. These data originate in a study of T-cell reconstitution after alpha-beta-depleted transplantation in children. The CDR3 loop spans 13 amino acids. CDR1 is KGHDR, CDR2 SFDVKD, per germline. V dropped 6 bases and J dropped 5; count of bases not matched to a gene: 5. Whole-study findings and limits: Expanded clones from the graft, numbering several hundred, reportedly supplied alpha-beta T cells about two months after transplant. From surviving recipient T cells and thymic progenitors came the high day-60 TCRbeta diversity observed in some patients. The main origin of T-cell counts and diversity one year after transplant was newly produced T cells.

This receptor was obtained from a female patient aged 2 to 10 who had a stem cell transplant for aplastic anemia, so the T cells may come from the graft donor. V and J are TRBV24-1 and TRBJ2-5; TRBD2 matches 7 bases. Source: PBMCs, mostly from graft donor cells, taken 180 days after TCRalphabeta/CD19-depleted stem cell transplant. CDR3 sequence: CATSSPGRETQYF. The CDR3 DNA reads as TGTGCCACCAGTTCGCCCGGGAGGGAGACCCAGTACTTC.